These 12 T cell receptor beta chains share one sample of origin, sequenced in a study of beta chain features in type 1 diabetes. Expressed TCRB transcripts were sequenced because the entire RNA isolate underwent reverse transcription. Produced via immunoSEQ multiplex PCR; TCRdb's table is partial and in-frame only. Of some 350,000 clones listed, about 13% were seen once; the top ten hold approximately 0.016%. Antigens for these TCRs are unknown. Notes on the study in general: Among patients with Type 1 diabetes, TCRB CDR3s were moderately but significantly shorter in every one of the four CD4+ subsets.

Sequencing was performed on naive CD4+ T cells from blood. The receptors here all came from a woman younger than 30 with type 1 diabetes.

The chain uses TRBV14 and TRBJ2-3; TRBD2 might be the D (5 bases). Germline lookup yields CDR1 SGHDN and CDR2 FVKESK. This CDR3 is built from 13 residues. Trimming removed 3 bases at V and 12 bases at J, with 16 bases between. The CDR3 is CASSQGSETPQYF. The DNA for the CDR3 is TGTGCCAGCAGCCAGGGGAGCGAAACGCCCCAGTATTTT. The complete variable domain, with remaining parts taken from reference TRBV14 and TRBJ2-3, reads EAGVTQFPSHSVIEKGQTVTLRCDPISGHDNLYWYRRVMGKEIKFLLHFVKESKQDESGMPNNRFLAERTGGTYSTLKVQPAELEDSGVYFCASSQGSETPQYFGPGTRLTVL.

The chain employs TRBV29-1 and TRBJ2-3; the D gene is possibly TRBD2 (7 bases). Germline assignment: CDR1 SQVTM and CDR2 ANQGSEA. Trimming took 8 bases from V and 4 from J, leaving 16 bases between them. This CDR3 has 13 residues. DNA of the CDR3: TGCAGCACTTGGGGGGCGGGGGCAGATACGCAGTATTTT. It codes for CSTWGAGADTQYF.

This chain uses TRBV27 with TRBJ2-5; D uncertain. This CDR3 is 13 amino acids long. V lost 3 bases to trimming and J lost 0 bases, with 5 bases between them. CDR1 and CDR2 (germline): MNHEY, SMNVEV (reference sequence). Here the CDR3 reads CASSFSYQETQYF. The CDR3 nucleotides read TGTGCCAGCAGTTTTTCGTACCAAGAGACCCAGTACTTC.

In this sample, this clone turned up a few times. The chain has TRBV20-1 and TRBJ2-1; TRBD2 might be the D (5 bases). Germline V CDR1 and CDR2: DFQATT, SNEGSKA (reference sequence). V was clipped by 5 bases and J by 15 bases, with 14 bases between them. The CDR3 runs 10 residues. CDR3 DNA: TGCAGTGCTCGTGGGAGAGGTCTGTTCTTC. Amino acid sequence: CSARGRGLFF.

This clone has more than one count but fewer than ten. The same CDR3 also results from other DNA sequences found in this sample. This sequence joins TRBV28 and TRBJ2-7; no clear D gene. V dropped 6 bases and J dropped 3 bases, with 9 bases sitting between them. The CDR3 runs to 12 residues. Germline lookup yields CDR1 MDHEN and CDR2 SYDVKM. The CDR3 loop reads CASSQTGYEQYF. CDR3 sequence (DNA): TGTGCCAGCAGCCAAACGGGCTACGAGCAGTACTTC.

In regard to this clone: Additional DNA sequences in this sample encode the identical CDR3. This chain joins TRBV5-1 and TRBJ2-3; TRBD1 agrees at 9 bases. The CDR3 sequence is 15 residues long. V shed 4 bases, J shed 3 bases, and the junction held 6 bases outside the gene matches. Germline-derived CDR1 and CDR2 are SGHRS and YFSETQ. The CDR3 bases are TGCGCCAGCAGCCCGGGACAGGGTCGAACAGATACGCAGTATTTT. It translates to CASSPGQGRTDTQYF.

Comment on this clone: The same CDR3 is also encoded by other DNA sequences in this sample. The chain uses TRBV30 and TRBJ2-1; D gene unclear. Germline CDR1 and CDR2: GTSNPN and SVGIG (reference sequence). The CDR3 length is 11 residues. V lost 3 bases and J lost 3, with 3 bases in between. The CDR3 protein is CAWSGYNEQFF. CDR3 nucleotides: TGTGCCTGGAGCGGCTACAATGAGCAGTTCTTC.

The genes are TRBV6-5 and TRBJ1-1; D is perhaps TRBD1 (5 bases). The CDR3 spans 12 residues. Trimming removed 4 bases at V and 8 bases at J, with 11 bases between. Germline CDR1 is MNHEY and CDR2 is SVGAGI. The CDR3, as DNA: TGTGCCAGCAGTTCATGGGGGGGAGAAGCTTTCTTT. Encoded protein: CASSSWGGEAFF.

The chain is built from TRBV5-1 and TRBJ2-5; 8 nucleotides match TRBD1. CDR1 and CDR2 from the germline V gene are SGHRS and YFSETQ. The J segment lost 1 base and the V segment lost 3 bases, leaving 5 bases of the junction unmatched. The CDR3 spans 15 residues. The DNA of the CDR3 is TGCGCCAGCAGCTCGGGACAGGCCATCCAAGAGACCCAGTACTTC. Amino acid sequence: CASSSGQAIQETQYF.

In this sample, this clone turned up a few times. J is TRBJ1-1 and V is TRBV10-3; 7 bases map to TRBD1. The CDR3 has 13 residues. After removal of 5 bases from V and 1 base from J, the junction contained 1 base not matched to a gene. Germline V gives CDR1 ENHRY, CDR2 SYGVKD. CDR3 loop: CAISSGGNTEAFF. CDR3 nucleotide sequence: TGTGCCATCAGTTCAGGGGGGAACACTGAAGCTTTCTTT.

This clone was found a few times. The rearrangement links TRBV7-2 to TRBJ2-1; 7 bases align to TRBD2. There are 15 residues in the CDR3. Per germline, CDR1 SGHTA and CDR2 FQGNSA. V shed 1 base, J shed 8 bases, and the junction held 8 bases outside the gene matches. This CDR3 reads CASSLEGGRGDEQFF. The CDR3 region has the DNA TGTGCCAGCAGCTTAGAAGGCGGGAGAGGCGATGAGCAGTTCTTC. The whole variable domain, filled in from reference TRBV7-2 and TRBJ2-1, reads GAGVSQSPSNKVTEKGKDVELRCDPISGHTALYWYRQSLGQGLEFLIYFQGNSAPDKSGLPSDRFSAERTGGSVSTLTIQRTQQEDSAVYLCASSLEGGRGDEQFFGPGTRLTVL.

This sequence joins TRBV6-5 and TRBJ1-3, with a tentative D call TRBD1 (6 bases). Trimming pared 2 bases from V and 2 bases from J, leaving 13 bases between. CDR1 and CDR2 from the germline V gene are MNHEY and SVGAGI. The CDR3 is 16 residues long. The chain's CDR3 is CASSYRRGATGNTIYF. Here the CDR3 DNA reads TGTGCCAGCAGTTACAGGCGGGGGGCGACTGGAAACACCATATATTTT.